This T cell receptor (beta chain) was observed in a study of blood T cell repertoires in COVID-19. This CDR3 comprises 15 residues. CDR1 MNHNY and CDR2 SVGAGI come from the germline V gene (reference sequence). Trimming took 0 bases from V and 4 from J, leaving 12 bases between them. TCRdb's table, derived via immunoSEQ multiplex PCR, lists solely in-frame clones and lacks some. The table has some 200,000 clones, 80% to 90% seen once. The chain has TRBV6-6 and TRBJ1-1, with TRBD1 as a possible D gene (5 bases). The TCR comes from a man of 80 years or more with acute or convalescent COVID-19. The sequenced sample consisted of peripheral blood. CDR3 sequence (DNA): TGTGCCAGCAGTTACTCGGGCCCGGGGGGCACTGAAGCTTTCTTT. Residues: CASSYSGPGGTEAFF.